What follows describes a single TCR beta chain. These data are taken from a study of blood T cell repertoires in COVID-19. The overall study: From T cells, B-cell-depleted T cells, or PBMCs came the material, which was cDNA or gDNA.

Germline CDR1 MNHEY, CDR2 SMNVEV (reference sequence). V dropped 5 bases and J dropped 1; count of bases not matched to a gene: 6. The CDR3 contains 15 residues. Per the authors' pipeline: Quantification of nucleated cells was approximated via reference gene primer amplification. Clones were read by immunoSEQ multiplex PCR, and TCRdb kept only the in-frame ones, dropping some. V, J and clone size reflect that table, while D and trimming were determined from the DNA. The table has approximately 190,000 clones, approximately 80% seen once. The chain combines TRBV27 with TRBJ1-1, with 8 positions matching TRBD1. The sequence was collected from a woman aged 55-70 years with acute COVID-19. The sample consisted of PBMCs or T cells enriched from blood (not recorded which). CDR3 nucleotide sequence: TGTGCCAGCAGTCCTTGGACAGGGAGGAACACTGAAGCTTTCTTT. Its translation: CASSPWTGRNTEAFF.